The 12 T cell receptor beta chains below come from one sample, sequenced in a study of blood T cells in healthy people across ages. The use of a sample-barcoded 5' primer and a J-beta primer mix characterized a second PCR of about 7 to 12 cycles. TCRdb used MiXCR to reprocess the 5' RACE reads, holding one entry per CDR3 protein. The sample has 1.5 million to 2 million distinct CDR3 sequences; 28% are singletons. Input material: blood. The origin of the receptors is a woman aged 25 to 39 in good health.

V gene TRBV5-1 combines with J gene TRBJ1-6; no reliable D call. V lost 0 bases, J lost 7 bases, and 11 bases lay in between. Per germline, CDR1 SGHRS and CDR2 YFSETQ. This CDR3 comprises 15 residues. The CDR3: CASSLVSTGNSPLHF. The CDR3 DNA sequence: TGCGCCAGCAGCTTGGTTTCTACTGGAAATTCACCCCTCCACTTT.

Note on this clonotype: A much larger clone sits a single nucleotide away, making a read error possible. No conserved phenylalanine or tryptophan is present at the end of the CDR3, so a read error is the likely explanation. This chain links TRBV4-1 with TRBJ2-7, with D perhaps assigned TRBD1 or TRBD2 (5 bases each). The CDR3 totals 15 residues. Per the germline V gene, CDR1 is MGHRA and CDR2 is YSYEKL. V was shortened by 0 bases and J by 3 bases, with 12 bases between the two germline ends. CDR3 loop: CASSQDRRGDYEQYC. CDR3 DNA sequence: TGCGCCAGCAGCCAAGATCGGAGAGGGGACTACGAGCAGTACTGC.

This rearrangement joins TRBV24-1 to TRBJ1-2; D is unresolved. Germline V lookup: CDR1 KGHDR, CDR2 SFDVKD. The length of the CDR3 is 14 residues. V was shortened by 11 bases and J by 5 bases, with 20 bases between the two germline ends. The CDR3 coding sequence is TGTGCCAGCGCACGAGGAGCTGGCGTTTATGGCTACACCTTC. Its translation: CASARGAGVYGYTF.

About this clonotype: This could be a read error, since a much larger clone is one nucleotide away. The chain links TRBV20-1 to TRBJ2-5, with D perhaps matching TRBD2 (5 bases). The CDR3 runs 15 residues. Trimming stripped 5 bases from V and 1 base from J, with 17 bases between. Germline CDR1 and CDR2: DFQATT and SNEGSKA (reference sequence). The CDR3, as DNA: TGCAGTGCTGACCCAGGACTGCGCACCCAAGAGACCCAGTACTTC. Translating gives CSADPGLRTQETQYF.

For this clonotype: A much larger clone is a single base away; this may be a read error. The CDR3 protein is CASSDRSLDRLTYEQYV. In DNA form, the CDR3 reads TGTGCCAGCAGTGACCGATCCCTAGACAGACTAACCTACGAGCAGTACGTC. This chain joins TRBV6-4 and TRBJ2-7; D might be TRBD1 or TRBD2, each matching 5 bases. Germline V gene data show CDR1 as MRHNA and CDR2 as SNTAGT. CDR3 length: 17 residues. With 2 bases removed from V and 2 bases from J, the gap between germline ends came to 19 bases.

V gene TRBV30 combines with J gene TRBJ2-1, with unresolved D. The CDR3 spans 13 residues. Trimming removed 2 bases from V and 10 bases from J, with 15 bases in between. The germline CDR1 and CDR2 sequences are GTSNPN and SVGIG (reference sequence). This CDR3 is CAWSLRTLIEQFF. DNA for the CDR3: TGTGCCTGGAGTCTGCGGACCTTAATAGAGCAGTTCTTC.

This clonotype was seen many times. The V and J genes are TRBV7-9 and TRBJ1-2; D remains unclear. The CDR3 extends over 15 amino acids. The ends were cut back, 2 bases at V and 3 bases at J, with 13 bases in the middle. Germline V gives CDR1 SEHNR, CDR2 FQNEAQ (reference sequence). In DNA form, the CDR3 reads TGTGCCAGCAGCTTATTAGAGCAGAACCACTATGGCTACACCTTC. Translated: CASSLLEQNHYGYTF.

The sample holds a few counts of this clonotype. The CDR3 coding sequence is TGTGCCAGTAGTGCGGGACAGGTCTATGGCTACACCTTC. Its translation: CASSAGQVYGYTF. The V gene is TRBV28, the J gene TRBJ1-2; 8 positions agree with TRBD1. This CDR3 contains 13 residues. The germline CDR1 and CDR2 sequences are MDHEN and SYDVKM. With V trimmed by 9 bases and J by 4 bases, 7 bases remained unmatched.

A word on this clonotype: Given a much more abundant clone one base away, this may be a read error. The CDR3 loop reads CASSNQRRDNEQYF. The CDR3 nucleotides are TGTGCCAGCAGTAACCAGCGGAGGGACAATGAGCAGTACTTC. This chain uses TRBV12-3 or TRBV12-4 with TRBJ2-7; D is possibly TRBD1 or TRBD2 (6 bases each). The CDR3 contains 14 residues. V was pared by 5 bases and J by 7 bases, with 18 bases between.

The CDR3 region is CASERLAGNTGELFF. The CDR3 DNA is TGTGCCAGCGAGAGGCTAGCGGGTAACACCGGGGAGCTGTTTTTT. This chain uses TRBV27 with TRBJ2-2; TRBD2 agrees at 8 bases. CDR3 length: 15 amino acids. Unmatched junction bases numbered 7, after V lost 8 bases and J lost 2 bases. Germline-derived CDR1 and CDR2 are MNHEY and SMNVEV (reference sequence).

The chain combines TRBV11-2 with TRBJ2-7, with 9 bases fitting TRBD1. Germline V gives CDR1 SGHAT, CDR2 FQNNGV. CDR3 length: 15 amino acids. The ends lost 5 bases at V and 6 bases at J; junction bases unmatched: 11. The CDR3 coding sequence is TGTGCCAGCAGCCCGAAAACGGGACAGGGTACCGAGCAGTACTTC. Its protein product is CASSPKTGQGTEQYF.

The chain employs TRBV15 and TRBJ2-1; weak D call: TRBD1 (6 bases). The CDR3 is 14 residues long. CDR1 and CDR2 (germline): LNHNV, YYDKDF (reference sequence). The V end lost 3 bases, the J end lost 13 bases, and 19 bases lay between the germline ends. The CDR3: CATSRETGSGTQFF. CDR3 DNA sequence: TGTGCCACCAGCAGGGAAACAGGGTCAGGGACCCAGTTCTTC.